These T cell receptor beta chains were read from a single sample in a study of T cell repertoires in cytomegalovirus infection. Via MiXCR, TCRdb re-called the reads, giving one row per CDR3 protein. Of roughly 760,000 distinct CDR3 sequences listed, 35% to 45% are singletons. The material sequenced was PBMCs. Every receptor here comes from a human donor in good health (CMV status not recorded). Some clones in this sample may be carry-over from other donors' samples. Both conserved end residues are part of each CDR3. D genes are given only for firm matches. The listing skips clone size in some rows; elsewhere it reads once, few, many or a size class.

CDR3 length: 14
clone size: .
V gene: TRBV7-3
J gene: TRBJ2-7
D gene: .
CDR3 DNA: TGTGCCAGCAGGATAGGGCCTTTCTCCTACGAGCAGTACTTC
CDR3 protein: CASRIGPFSYEQYF

CDR3 length: 14
clone size: .
V gene: TRBV6-2/TRBV6-3
J gene: TRBJ1-5
D gene: .
CDR3 DNA: TGTGCCAGCAGTTCAACGGGCCTGCACAGGCCCCAGCATTTT
CDR3 protein: CASSSTGLHRPQHF

CDR3 length: 15
clone size: .
V gene: TRBV7-3
J gene: TRBJ2-1
D gene: .
CDR3 DNA: TGTGCCAGCAGCCCCCGCGAGATTCGTTACAATGAGCAGTTCTTC
CDR3 protein: CASSPREIRYNEQFF

CDR3 length: 15
clone size: few
V gene: TRBV12-3/TRBV12-4
J gene: TRBJ2-7
D gene: .
CDR3 DNA: TGTGCCAGCAGCTTGATATCAGGGGTCCCCTCCGAGCAGTACTTC
CDR3 protein: CASSLISGVPSEQYF

CDR3 length: 17
clone size: .
V gene: TRBV6-5
J gene: TRBJ2-6
D gene: .
CDR3 DNA: TGTGCCAGCAGTTACACAGGACGGAGCTCTGGGGCCAACGTCCTGACTTTC
CDR3 protein: CASSYTGRSSGANVLTF

CDR3 length: 16
clone size: once
V gene: TRBV28
J gene: TRBJ1-5
D gene: .
CDR3 DNA: TGTGCCAGCAGCCCGGGGGGGGGGGCTTCACATCAGCCCCAGCATTTT
CDR3 protein: CASSPGGGASHQPQHF

CDR3 length: 11
clone size: few
V gene: TRBV2
J gene: TRBJ2-4
D gene: .
CDR3 DNA: TGTGCCAGCACACTCAAAAACATTCAGTACTTC
CDR3 protein: CASTLKNIQYF

CDR3 length: 12
clone size: few
V gene: TRBV2
J gene: TRBJ1-5
D gene: .
CDR3 DNA: TGTGCCAGCAGTGTAAATGGTCAGCCCCAGCATTTT
CDR3 protein: CASSVNGQPQHF

CDR3 length: 12
clone size: many
V gene: TRBV7-9
J gene: TRBJ2-7
D gene: .
CDR3 DNA: TGTGCCAGCAGCTTAGATCCCTACGAGCAGTACTTC
CDR3 protein: CASSLDPYEQYF

CDR3 length: 11
clone size: .
V gene: TRBV7-9
J gene: TRBJ1-1
D gene: .
CDR3 DNA: TGTGCCAGCAGCCCTCTGGTTGAAGCTTTCTTT
CDR3 protein: CASSPLVEAFF

CDR3 length: 14
clone size: .
V gene: TRBV7-4
J gene: TRBJ1-5
D gene: .
CDR3 DNA: TGTGCCAGCAGCTTGGGGGACCTCAGTGAGCCCCAGCATTTT
CDR3 protein: CASSLGDLSEPQHF

CDR3 length: 14
clone size: few
V gene: TRBV12-3/TRBV12-4
J gene: TRBJ1-4
D gene: TRBD1
CDR3 DNA: TGTGCCAGCAAAATGGGACAGGGAGGAGAAAAACTGTTTTTT
CDR3 protein: CASKMGQGGEKLFF

CDR3 length: 19
clone size: .
V gene: TRBV7-6
J gene: TRBJ2-4
D gene: .
CDR3 DNA: TGTGCTAGCAGCTTAGCGCAATGGGCCAGATGGCAGGCCAAAAACATTCAGTACTTC
CDR3 protein: CASSLAQWARWQAKNIQYF

CDR3 length: 13
clone size: few
V gene: TRBV12-3/TRBV12-4
J gene: TRBJ1-2
D gene: .
CDR3 DNA: TGTGCCAGCAGTATCCCGGGGGGAAGTGGCTACACCTTC
CDR3 protein: CASSIPGGSGYTF

CDR3 length: 16
clone size: .
V gene: TRBV7-3
J gene: TRBJ2-3
D gene: .
CDR3 DNA: TGTGCCAGCAGCCCCGTAACGACGGGGAGCACAGATACGCAGTATTTT
CDR3 protein: CASSPVTTGSTDTQYF

CDR3 length: 13
clone size: few
V gene: TRBV9
J gene: TRBJ2-2
D gene: .
CDR3 DNA: TGTGCCAGCAGCGTAGGGGGGACCGGGGAGCTGTTTTTT
CDR3 protein: CASSVGGTGELFF

CDR3 length: 14
clone size: few
V gene: TRBV12-3/TRBV12-4
J gene: TRBJ2-1
D gene: TRBD1
CDR3 DNA: TGTGCCAGCACCCGGGACAGGGTATACAATGAGCAGTTCTTC
CDR3 protein: CASTRDRVYNEQFF

CDR3 length: 21
clone size: .
V gene: TRBV10-3
J gene: TRBJ1-2
D gene: .
CDR3 DNA: TGTGCCATCAGTGAGTCGTACCCCGTGGAGACCGGCCCCAGCCCCTACTATGGCTACACCTTC
CDR3 protein: CAISESYPVETGPSPYYGYTF

CDR3 length: 13
clone size: few
V gene: TRBV20-1
J gene: TRBJ1-5
D gene: .
CDR3 DNA: TGCAGTGCTAGGGGACAAAACAATCAGCCCCAGCATTTT
CDR3 protein: CSARGQNNQPQHF

CDR3 length: 16
clone size: few
V gene: TRBV6-1
J gene: TRBJ2-1
D gene: .
CDR3 DNA: TGTGCCAGCAGTGATAGGTCCCGCCGGGCCCGGGATGAGCAGTTCTTC
CDR3 protein: CASSDRSRRARDEQFF

CDR3 length: 19
clone size: .
V gene: TRBV7-6
J gene: TRBJ1-6
D gene: TRBD1
CDR3 DNA: TGTGCCAGCGCAATGGCCATGGCTGAATGGGGACAGTTTAATTCACCCCTCCACTTT
CDR3 protein: CASAMAMAEWGQFNSPLHF

CDR3 length: 16
clone size: .
V gene: TRBV20-1
J gene: TRBJ2-5
D gene: .
CDR3 DNA: TGCAGTGCTAGGATCCCCGCAACAGCGAGACAAGAGACCCAGTACTTC
CDR3 protein: CSARIPATARQETQYF

CDR3 length: 13
clone size: .
V gene: TRBV27
J gene: TRBJ2-7
D gene: .
CDR3 DNA: TGTGCCAGCAGTAGAGGGATCCCCTACGAGCAGTACTTC
CDR3 protein: CASSRGIPYEQYF

CDR3 length: 16
clone size: .
V gene: TRBV12-3/TRBV12-4
J gene: TRBJ2-3
D gene: TRBD2
CDR3 DNA: TGTGCCAGCAGTAGGACTAGCGGGGGTTACACAGATACGCAGTATTTT
CDR3 protein: CASSRTSGGYTDTQYF

CDR3 length: 15
clone size: .
V gene: TRBV7-8
J gene: TRBJ2-1
D gene: .
CDR3 DNA: TGTGCCAGCAGCCCGTTAGGTAGCTCCTACAATGAGCAGTTCTTC
CDR3 protein: CASSPLGSSYNEQFF

CDR3 length: 21
clone size: few
V gene: TRBV4-2
J gene: TRBJ2-7
D gene: TRBD2
CDR3 DNA: TGTGCCAGCAGCCAAGATCCCCCCATCGAGAATGGGCGGGGGGGCCGCGGAGAGCAGTACTTC
CDR3 protein: CASSQDPPIENGRGGRGEQYF

CDR3 length: 15
clone size: many
V gene: TRBV7-8
J gene: TRBJ2-1
D gene: .
CDR3 DNA: TGTGCCAGCAGAGTCGTTGAGGACACCTACAATGAGCAGTTCTTC
CDR3 protein: CASRVVEDTYNEQFF

CDR3 length: 13
clone size: few
V gene: TRBV5-5
J gene: TRBJ1-6
D gene: .
CDR3 DNA: TGTGCCAGCAGCCCAGCTATAAATTCACCCCTCCACTTT
CDR3 protein: CASSPAINSPLHF

CDR3 length: 15
clone size: few
V gene: TRBV15
J gene: TRBJ2-7
D gene: .
CDR3 DNA: TGTGCCACCAGCGCCAGGACAGAACCTACCTACGAGCAGTACTTC
CDR3 protein: CATSARTEPTYEQYF

CDR3 length: 15
clone size: .
V gene: TRBV12-3/TRBV12-4
J gene: TRBJ2-1
D gene: .
CDR3 DNA: TGTGCCAGCGTTAAAAACAGGGATCTTTGGAATGAGCAGTTCTTC
CDR3 protein: CASVKNRDLWNEQFF

CDR3 length: 15
clone size: few
V gene: TRBV27
J gene: TRBJ1-2
D gene: TRBD1
CDR3 DNA: TGTGCCAGCAGTTTATCGGGGGAGACAGGGGTTGGCTACACCTTC
CDR3 protein: CASSLSGETGVGYTF

CDR3 length: 15
clone size: few
V gene: TRBV6-5
J gene: TRBJ1-1
D gene: .
CDR3 DNA: TGTGCCAGCAGCCGCCTACCACAGGGGAACACTGAAGCTTTCTTT
CDR3 protein: CASSRLPQGNTEAFF

CDR3 length: 14
clone size: once
V gene: TRBV20-1
J gene: TRBJ1-6
D gene: .
CDR3 DNA: TGCAGTGCTAGCTCACCGATGCCGAATTCACCCCTCCACTTT
CDR3 protein: CSASSPMPNSPLHF

CDR3 length: 15
clone size: few
V gene: TRBV6-6
J gene: TRBJ1-3
D gene: TRBD1
CDR3 DNA: TGTGCCAGCAATGACAGGGGGATTAACGGAAACACCATATATTTT
CDR3 protein: CASNDRGINGNTIYF

CDR3 length: 12
clone size: .
V gene: TRBV28
J gene: TRBJ2-4
D gene: .
CDR3 DNA: TGTGCCAGCAGTTCCCACCATCTTCGTAAGAACTTC
CDR3 protein: CASSSHHLRKNF

CDR3 length: 13
clone size: .
V gene: TRBV2
J gene: TRBJ1-1
D gene: .
CDR3 DNA: TGTGCCAGCAGTGACAGGGGCGGCACTGAAGCTTTCTTT
CDR3 protein: CASSDRGGTEAFF

CDR3 length: 13
clone size: few
V gene: TRBV7-3
J gene: TRBJ2-1
D gene: .
CDR3 DNA: TGTGCCAGCAGCCTCCGTGTATCGGCTGAGCAGTTCTTC
CDR3 protein: CASSLRVSAEQFF

CDR3 length: 14
clone size: .
V gene: TRBV7-2
J gene: TRBJ2-3
D gene: TRBD2
CDR3 DNA: TGTGCCAGCAGCTCCGGACTAGCATCAGATACGCAGTATTTT
CDR3 protein: CASSSGLASDTQYF

CDR3 length: 15
clone size: .
V gene: TRBV6-6
J gene: TRBJ2-2
D gene: TRBD1
CDR3 DNA: TGTGCCAGCAGTCCGGTAGCAGGGGGCATCGGGGAGCTGTTTTTT
CDR3 protein: CASSPVAGGIGELFF

CDR3 length: 13
clone size: few
V gene: TRBV7-3
J gene: TRBJ2-7
D gene: .
CDR3 DNA: TGTGCCAGCAGCTTCATCAGGAACGAATTTCAGTACTTC
CDR3 protein: CASSFIRNEFQYF

CDR3 length: 15
clone size: .
V gene: TRBV2
J gene: TRBJ1-1
D gene: .
CDR3 DNA: TGTGCCAGCACCCTTCGGAGGGTTGTGAACACTGAAGCTTTCTTT
CDR3 protein: CASTLRRVVNTEAFF

CDR3 length: 16
clone size: .
V gene: TRBV5-1
J gene: TRBJ1-6
D gene: .
CDR3 DNA: TGCGCCAGCAGCTTGGATGATCGCAGGAATAATTCACCCCTCCACTTT
CDR3 protein: CASSLDDRRNNSPLHF